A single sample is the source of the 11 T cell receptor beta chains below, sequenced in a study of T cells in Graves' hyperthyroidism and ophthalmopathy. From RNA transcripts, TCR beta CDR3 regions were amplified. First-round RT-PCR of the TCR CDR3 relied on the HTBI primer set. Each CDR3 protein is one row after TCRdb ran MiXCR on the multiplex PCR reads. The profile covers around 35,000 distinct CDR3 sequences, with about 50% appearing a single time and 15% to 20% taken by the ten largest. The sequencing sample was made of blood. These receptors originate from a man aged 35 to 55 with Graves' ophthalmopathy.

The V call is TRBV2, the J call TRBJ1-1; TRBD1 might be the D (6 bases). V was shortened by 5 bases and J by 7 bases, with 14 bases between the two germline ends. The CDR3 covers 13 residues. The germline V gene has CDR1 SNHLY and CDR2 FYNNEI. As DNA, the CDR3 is TGTGCCAGCAGTTCCAACAGGGTCAATGAAGCTTTCTTT. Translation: CASSSNRVNEAFF.

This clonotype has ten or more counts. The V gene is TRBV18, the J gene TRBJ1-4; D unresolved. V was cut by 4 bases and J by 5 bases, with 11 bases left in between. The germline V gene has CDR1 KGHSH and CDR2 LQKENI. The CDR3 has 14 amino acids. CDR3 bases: TGTGCCAGCTCACACGACGCTCGAAATGAAAAACTGTTTTTT. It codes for CASSHDARNEKLFF. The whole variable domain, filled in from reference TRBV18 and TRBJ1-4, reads NAGVMQNPRHLVRRRGQEARLRCSPMKGHSHVYWYRQLPEEGLKFMVYLQKENIIDESGMPKERFSAEFPKEGPSILRIQQVVRGDSAAYFCASSHDARNEKLFFGSGTQLSVL.

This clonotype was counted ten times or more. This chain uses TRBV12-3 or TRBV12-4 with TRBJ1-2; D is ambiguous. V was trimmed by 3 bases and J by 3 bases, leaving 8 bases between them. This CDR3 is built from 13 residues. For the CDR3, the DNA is TGTGCCAGCAGTTTGAGCACCGACTATGGCTACACCTTC. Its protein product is CASSLSTDYGYTF.

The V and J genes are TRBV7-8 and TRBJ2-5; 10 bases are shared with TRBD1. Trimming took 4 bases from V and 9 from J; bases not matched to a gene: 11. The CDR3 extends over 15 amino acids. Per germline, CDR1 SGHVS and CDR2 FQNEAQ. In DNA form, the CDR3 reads TGTGCCAGCAGCTCGGGACAGGGGTTCGGGCAGCCCCAGTACTTC. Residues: CASSSGQGFGQPQYF.

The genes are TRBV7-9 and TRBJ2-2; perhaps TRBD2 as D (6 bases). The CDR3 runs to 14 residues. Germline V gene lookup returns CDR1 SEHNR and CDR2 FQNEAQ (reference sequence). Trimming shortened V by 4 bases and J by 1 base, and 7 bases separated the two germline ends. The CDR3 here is CASSSGGNTGELFF. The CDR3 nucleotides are TGTGCCAGCAGCTCCGGGGGGAACACCGGGGAGCTGTTTTTT. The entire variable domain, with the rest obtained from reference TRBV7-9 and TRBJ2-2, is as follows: DTGVSQNPRHKITKRGQNVTFRCDPISEHNRLYWYRQTLGQGPEFLTYFQNEAQLEKSRLLSDRFSAERPKGSFSTLEIQRTEQGDSAMYLCASSSGGNTGELFFGEGSRLTVL.

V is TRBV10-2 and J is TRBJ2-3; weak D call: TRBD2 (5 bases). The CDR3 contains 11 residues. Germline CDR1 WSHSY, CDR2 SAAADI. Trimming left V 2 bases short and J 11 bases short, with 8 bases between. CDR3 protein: CASSEGGEQYF. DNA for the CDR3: TGCGCCAGCAGTGAGGGAGGTGAGCAGTATTTT.

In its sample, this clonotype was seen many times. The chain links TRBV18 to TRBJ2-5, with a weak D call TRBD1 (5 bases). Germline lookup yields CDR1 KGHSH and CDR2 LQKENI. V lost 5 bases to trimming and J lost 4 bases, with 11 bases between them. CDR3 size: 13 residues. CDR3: CASSIGARETQYF. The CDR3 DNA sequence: TGTGCCAGCTCAATAGGGGCACGAGAGACCCAGTACTTC.

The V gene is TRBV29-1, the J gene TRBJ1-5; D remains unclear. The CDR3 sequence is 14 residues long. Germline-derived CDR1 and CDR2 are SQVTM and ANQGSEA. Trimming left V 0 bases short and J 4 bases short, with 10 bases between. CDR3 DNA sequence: TGCAGCGTTGAAGATACAGCAGGTAATCAGCCCCAGCATTTT. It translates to CSVEDTAGNQPQHF.

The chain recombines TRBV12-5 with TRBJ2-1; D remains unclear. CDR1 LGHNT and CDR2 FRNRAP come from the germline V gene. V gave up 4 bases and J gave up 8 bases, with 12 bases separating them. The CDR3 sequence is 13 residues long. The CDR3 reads CASGWTPWDEQFF. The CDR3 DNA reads TGTGCTAGTGGTTGGACGCCTTGGGATGAGCAGTTCTTC.

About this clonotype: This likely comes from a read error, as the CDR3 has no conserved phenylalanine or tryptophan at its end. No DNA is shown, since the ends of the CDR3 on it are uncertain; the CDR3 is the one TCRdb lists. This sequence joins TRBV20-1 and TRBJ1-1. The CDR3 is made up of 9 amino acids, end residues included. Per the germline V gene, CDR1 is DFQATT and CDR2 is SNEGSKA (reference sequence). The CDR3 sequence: CSARVRELA.

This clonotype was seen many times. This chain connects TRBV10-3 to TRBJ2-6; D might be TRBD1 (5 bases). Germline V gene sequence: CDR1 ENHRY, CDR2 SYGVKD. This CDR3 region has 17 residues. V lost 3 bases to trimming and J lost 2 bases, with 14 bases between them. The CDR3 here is CAISDDLGQAGANVLTF. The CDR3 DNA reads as TGTGCCATCAGTGACGACTTGGGGCAGGCTGGGGCCAACGTCCTGACTTTC.